This entry describes one TCR beta chain. This clonotype was detected many times. This receptor's antigen is unknown. No per-base quality is available; no much larger clone lies one base away. The sample is drawn from a study of CD8 T cells in ankylosing spondylitis (dated 2017 in TCRdb). With regard to the full study: The study profiled T cell receptor beta repertoires in healthy donors and ankylosing spondylitis patients to find disease-linked TCR variants. The full study cohort was made up of 25 to 30 ankylosing spondylitis patients and 108 healthy donors. Peripheral blood was sampled, and synovial fluid was also collected from ankylosing spondylitis patients.

The data were produced on an Illumina HiSeq 2500. Quantitative 5'-RACE with molecular barcodes was the method used to prepare the TCR beta libraries. In the paper's pipeline: A new computational method based on a probabilistic model of VDJ rearrangement was used to identify disease-linked TCR variants. TCRdb reran the public reads through fastp at Q25 and MiXCR, keeping productive beta chains. Rows are combined by CDR3 protein, so each entry shows the most common genes and DNA. These V and J calls derive from TCRdb rather than the authors' analysis. Counted in this sample were about 250,000 distinct CDR3 sequences; about 11% of them appeared once. The ten top clones hold less than 3% of the sample. The V and J ends are trimmed by 5 bases and 3 bases, leaving 7 bases between them. From the cysteine through the phenylalanine, the CDR3 covers 13 amino acids. The only DNA kept is the CDR3, 39 bases in frame from the first base. CDR1 and CDR2 (MNHEY, SVGAGI) derive from the germline V gene.

Paper-wide results and their limitations: A TCR beta motif made up of several highly homologous amino acid variants appeared to be characteristic of blood from ankylosing spondylitis patients. Some of the motif variants had been reported before in the synovial fluid and blood of reactive arthritis patients, a finding that suggests common disease-initiation mechanisms. Significant enrichment of the disease-linked clones was reported in matched synovial fluid samples from ankylosing spondylitis patients. The disease-linked clones showed a CD8+ phenotype and occurred at relatively low frequencies in peripheral blood.

The TCR sequence derives from a male donor with ankylosing spondylitis or in good health (not recorded which). Sequencing was done on a sample of blood, either unsorted or a sorted T cell fraction (not recorded which). Rearrangement joined TRBV6-5 to TRBJ2-2; possibly the D gene is TRBD2, per 6 matching bases. The nucleotide sequence is TGTGCCAGCAGTCGGAGGGACACCGGGGAGCTGTTTTTT. It translates as CASSRRDTGELFF.